The rows below give T cell receptor beta chains drawn from one sample of a study of PD-1 blockade in classical Hodgkin lymphoma. Profiling relied on immunoSEQ multiplex PCR, and the TCRdb table lists in-frame clones only, not all of them. Of around 30,000 clones in the sample, approximately 91% were seen once. The sequencing sample was made of peripheral blood mononuclear cells (PBMCs). Receptors originate from a human donor with classical Hodgkin lymphoma. The CDR3 runs from the conserved cysteine through the conserved F or W. A D gene is named only where the DNA matches it firmly. For some rows the clone size is stated as once, few or many, or as a class when expanded; others skip it.

CDR3,DNA,J,length,size,D,V
CASSLEAWSNSGELFF,TGTGCCAGCAGCTTAGAAGCATGGTCCAATTCCGGGGAGCTGTTTTTT,TRBJ2-2,16,-,-,TRBV7-9
CASSAGGAYEQYF,TGTGCCAGCAGTGCGGGAGGCGCCTACGAGCAGTACTTC,TRBJ2-7,13,-,TRBD2,TRBV28
CASSRTRTSGEFTDTQYF,TGTGCCAGCAGCCGGACTCGGACTAGCGGGGAATTCACAGATACGCAGTATTTT,TRBJ2-3,18,-,TRBD2,TRBV4-2
CASSPDQASTDTQYF,TGCGCCAGCAGTCCCGACCAAGCTAGCACAGATACGCAGTATTTT,TRBJ2-3,15,-,-,TRBV5-1
CASSETSGTYNEQFF,TGTGCCAGCAGCGAGACTAGCGGGACTTACAATGAGCAGTTCTTC,TRBJ2-1,15,-,TRBD2,TRBV7-2
CASSLDGNYGYTF,TGTGCCAGCAGCTTAGACGGGAACTATGGCTACACCTTC,TRBJ1-2,13,-,-,TRBV11-2
CASSQQSSGNTIYF,TGTGCCAGTAGCCAACAGAGCTCTGGAAACACCATATATTTT,TRBJ1-3,14,-,-,TRBV19
CASSLAFEQYF,TGTGCCAGCAGCCTAGCTTTCGAGCAGTACTTC,TRBJ2-7,11,-,-,TRBV5-5
CASSPIGTSGYEQYF,TGTGCCAGCAGTCCGATCGGGACTAGCGGTTACGAGCAGTACTTC,TRBJ2-7,15,once,TRBD2,TRBV28
CASSDAKNTQYF,TGTGCCAGCAGTGACGCAAAAAATACGCAGTATTTT,TRBJ2-3,12,once,-,TRBV6-4
CASSLSFLGGELFF,TGTGCCAGCAGTTTATCCTTCCTTGGCGGGGAGCTGTTTTTT,TRBJ2-2,14,-,-,TRBV28
CASSEAGRASTDTQYF,TGCGCCAGCAGTGAGGCCGGGAGAGCTAGCACAGATACGCAGTATTTT,TRBJ2-3,16,-,-,TRBV10-1
CASSSVLQGEQYF,TGTGCCAGCAGTTCGGTACTACAGGGCGAGCAGTACTTC,TRBJ2-7,13,-,-,TRBV27
CASSLGQNTEAFF,TGTGCCAGCAGTCTGGGACAGAACACTGAAGCTTTCTTT,TRBJ1-1,13,-,-,TRBV27
CAISATPGGSSYEQYF,TGTGCCATCAGTGCTACTCCGGGAGGGAGCTCCTACGAGCAGTACTTC,TRBJ2-7,16,-,TRBD2,TRBV10-3
CASSAGGRASEQYF,TGTGCCAGCAGTGCAGGGGGCAGGGCATCCGAGCAGTACTTC,TRBJ2-7,14,few,TRBD1,TRBV6-1
CASRLTDRATYEQYF,TGTGCCAGCAGACTTACCGACAGGGCAACCTACGAGCAGTACTTC,TRBJ2-7,15,-,TRBD1,TRBV7-2
CASSPGTENYGYTF,TGTGCCAGCTCACCCGGGACAGAGAACTATGGCTACACCTTC,TRBJ1-2,14,-,TRBD1,TRBV18
CASSLGLNSYEQYF,TGTGCCAGCAGCTTAGGGCTCAACTCCTACGAGCAGTACTTC,TRBJ2-7,14,-,-,TRBV7-2
CASSPRAPGTGVDNEQFF,TGTGCCAGCTCCCCCCGAGCGCCCGGGACAGGGGTTGACAATGAGCAGTTCTTC,TRBJ2-1,18,-,TRBD1,TRBV18
CATSRDGVSGYTF,TGTGCCACCAGCAGAGATGGCGTTTCTGGCTACACCTTC,TRBJ1-2,13,-,-,TRBV15
CAITGTGLATEAFF,TGTGCCATCACCGGGACAGGACTGGCCACTGAAGCTTTCTTT,TRBJ1-1,14,-,TRBD1,TRBV10-3
CASSLASITDTQYF,TGTGCCAGCAGCTTAGCGTCCATCACAGATACGCAGTATTTT,TRBJ2-3,14,-,-,TRBV7-8
CASSTSVYSGNTIYF,TGTGCCAGCAGTACCAGCGTCTACTCTGGAAACACCATATATTTT,TRBJ1-3,15,-,-,TRBV25-1
CASSLPLGVNLADTQYF,TGTGCCAGCAGTTTACCCCTAGGTGTGAACCTCGCAGATACGCAGTATTTT,TRBJ2-3,17,-,-,TRBV28
CASSIRRAPSYNEQFF,TGTGCCAGTAGTATTCGTAGGGCGCCCTCCTACAATGAGCAGTTCTTC,TRBJ2-1,16,-,-,TRBV19
CASSYRTASYEQYF,TGTGCCAGTAGTTATCGGACAGCATCCTACGAGCAGTACTTC,TRBJ2-7,14,-,-,TRBV19
CASHRSSMNEQFF,TGCGCCAGCCACCGGAGTTCGATGAATGAGCAGTTCTTC,TRBJ2-1,13,-,-,TRBV5-1
CASNGVSTDTQYF,TGTGCCAGCAATGGCGTCAGCACAGATACGCAGTATTTT,TRBJ2-3,13,-,-,TRBV5-6
CASSLEFGPTTTQYF,TGTGCCAGCAGCTTAGAATTCGGCCCTACTACGACCCAGTACTTC,TRBJ2-5,15,-,-,TRBV7-9
CASSLPPAGLGNQPQHF,TGTGCCAGCAGTTTACCCCCGGCTGGACTGGGTAATCAGCCCCAGCATTTT,TRBJ1-5,17,-,-,TRBV28
CASSGGQINEKLFF,TGTGCCAGCAGCGGGGGACAGATTAATGAAAAACTGTTTTTT,TRBJ1-4,14,-,TRBD1,TRBV7-9
CASSLDGASGANVLTF,TGCGCCAGCAGCTTGGACGGGGCCTCTGGGGCCAACGTCCTGACTTTC,TRBJ2-6,16,-,-,TRBV5-1
CATRTGAYEQYF,TGTGCCACCCGGACAGGGGCCTACGAGCAGTACTTC,TRBJ2-7,12,-,TRBD1,TRBV27
CASNSDSGGQETQYF,TGTGCCAGCAATTCGGATTCGGGGGGCCAAGAGACCCAGTACTTC,TRBJ2-5,15,-,TRBD2,TRBV28
CASSPPGVANTGELFF,TGTGCCAGCTCACCACCGGGGGTAGCGAACACCGGGGAGCTGTTTTTT,TRBJ2-2,16,once,-,TRBV18
CASSLTRDQETQYF,TGTGCCAGCAGTTTAACCAGGGACCAAGAGACCCAGTACTTC,TRBJ2-5,14,-,-,TRBV28
CASSLYTVQVDPYEQYF,TGTGCCAGCAGTTTATATACAGTTCAAGTGGATCCCTACGAGCAGTACTTC,TRBJ2-7,17,-,-,TRBV28
CASSPRSGTGVTEAFF,TGTGCCAGCAGCCCCCGAAGCGGGACAGGGGTTACTGAAGCTTTCTTT,TRBJ1-1,16,-,TRBD1,TRBV9
CASSGQITLEQYF,TGTGCCAGCAGTGGACAGATTACCCTCGAGCAGTACTTC,TRBJ2-7,13,-,-,TRBV25-1
CASSRQGYEQYF,TGTGCCAGCAGCCGACAGGGTTACGAGCAGTACTTC,TRBJ2-7,12,-,TRBD1,TRBV11-2
CASSHTGTALQETQYF,TGCGCCAGCAGCCACACCGGGACAGCCCTCCAAGAGACCCAGTACTTC,TRBJ2-5,16,-,TRBD1,TRBV4-1
CASSPAGVRETQYF,TGTGCCAGCAGCCCAGCGGGAGTCAGGGAGACCCAGTACTTC,TRBJ2-5,14,-,TRBD2,TRBV5-6
CASSKQGLGYEQYF,TGTGCCAGCAGCAAACAGGGGTTAGGGTACGAGCAGTACTTC,TRBJ2-7,14,-,TRBD1,TRBV27
CASSYTGQLNTEAFF,TGTGCCAGCAGTTACACGGGACAGCTGAACACTGAAGCTTTCTTT,TRBJ1-1,15,-,TRBD1,TRBV6-5
CASSYRGGGQHF,TGTGCCAGCAGTTACCGCGGGGGGGGTCAGCACTTC,TRBJ2-4,12,-,TRBD2,TRBV6-6
CASSAGYSNQPQHF,TGTGCCAGCAGCGCAGGTTATAGCAATCAGCCCCAGCATTTT,TRBJ1-5,14,-,-,TRBV6-5
CAISFSTGANTDTQYF,TGTGCCATCAGTTTCTCAACAGGGGCGAACACAGATACGCAGTATTTT,TRBJ2-3,16,-,TRBD1,TRBV10-3
CASSFRGVRETQYF,TGTGCCAGCAGTTTCCGGGGGGTAAGGGAGACCCAGTACTTC,TRBJ2-5,14,-,TRBD2,TRBV28
CASSYSGQGSTDTQYF,TGTGCCAGCAGTTACTCGGGCCAGGGGAGCACAGATACGCAGTATTTT,TRBJ2-3,16,-,-,TRBV6-5
CASSFWPGDNSNQPQHF,TGTGCCAGCAGCTTTTGGCCCGGGGACAATAGCAATCAGCCCCAGCATTTT,TRBJ1-5,17,once,-,TRBV13
CASSLAGQGRTDTQYF,TGTGCCAGCAGCTTGGCCGGGCAGGGCCGCACAGATACGCAGTATTTT,TRBJ2-3,16,-,-,TRBV5-5